This T cell receptor beta chain appears in the sequencing data of a study of T cells after yellow fever vaccination. On the study more broadly: Some fractions had low cell numbers, and these were prepared with SMART-Seq v4 Ultra Low Input.

They built TCR cDNA with 5'RACE template switching, a step that put in a universal primer site and UMIs. Via MiXCR, TCRdb re-called the 5' RACE reads, giving one row per CDR3 protein. The table records 60,000 or so distinct CDR3 sequences, more than 5.5% of them present only once. CDR3 length: 19 residues. This clonotype was detected many times. Its cognate antigen is unknown. Study results and caveats: Clonotypes shared by both compartments, CD4 and CD8, made up a small share. A weaker secondary response peaked on day 5, the primary on day 15.

The chain combines TRBV21-1 with TRBJ2-1; TRBD1 is the table's D call, not checked against the DNA. TRBV21-1 is shown as a pseudogene. This receptor was identified in a man aged 18 to 30 who received the YFV17D yellow fever vaccine. Specimen: CD8+ T cells sorted from PBMCs, collected on the day of the first yellow fever vaccination. Here the CDR3 reads CASSKGPGQPNPSRNEQFF. The CDR3 DNA follows: TGTGCCAGCAGCAAAGGTCCGGGACAGCCAAACCCCTCTCGGAATGAGCAGTTCTTC.